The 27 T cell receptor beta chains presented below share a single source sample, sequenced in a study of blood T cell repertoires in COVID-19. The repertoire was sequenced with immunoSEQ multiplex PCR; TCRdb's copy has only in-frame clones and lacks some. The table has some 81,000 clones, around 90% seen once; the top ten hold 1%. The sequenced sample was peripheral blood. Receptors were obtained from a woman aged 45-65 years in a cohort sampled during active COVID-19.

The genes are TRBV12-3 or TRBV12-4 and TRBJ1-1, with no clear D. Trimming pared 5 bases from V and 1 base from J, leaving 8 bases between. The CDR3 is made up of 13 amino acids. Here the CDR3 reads CASSNQENTEAFF. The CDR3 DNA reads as TGTGCCAGCAGTAACCAGGAGAACACTGAAGCTTTCTTT.

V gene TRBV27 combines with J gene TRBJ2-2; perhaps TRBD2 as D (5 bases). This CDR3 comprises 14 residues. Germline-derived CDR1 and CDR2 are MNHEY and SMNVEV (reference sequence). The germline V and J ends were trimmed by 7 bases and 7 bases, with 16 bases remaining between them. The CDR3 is CASTIRREHGELFF. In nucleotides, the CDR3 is TGTGCCAGCACCATCCGAAGGGAGCACGGGGAGCTGTTTTTT.

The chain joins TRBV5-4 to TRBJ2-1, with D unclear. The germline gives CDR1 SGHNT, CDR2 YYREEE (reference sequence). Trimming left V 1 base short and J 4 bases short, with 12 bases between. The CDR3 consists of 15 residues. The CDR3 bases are TGTGCCAGCAGCTTGACCCCGACTTATTACAATGAGCAGTTCTTC. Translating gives CASSLTPTYYNEQFF. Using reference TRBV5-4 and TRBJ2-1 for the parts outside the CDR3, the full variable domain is ETGVTQSPTHLIKTRGQQVTLRCSSQSGHNTVSWYQQALGQGPQFIFQYYREEENGRGNFPPRFSGLQFPNYSSELNVNALELDDSALYLCASSLTPTYYNEQFFGPGTRLTVL.

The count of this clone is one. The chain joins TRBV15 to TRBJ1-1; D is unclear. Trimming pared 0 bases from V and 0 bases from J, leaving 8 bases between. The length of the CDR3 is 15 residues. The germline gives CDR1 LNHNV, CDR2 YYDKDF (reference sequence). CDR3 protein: CATSRDKNLNTEAFF. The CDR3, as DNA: TGTGCCACCAGCAGAGATAAAAACTTGAACACTGAAGCTTTCTTT.

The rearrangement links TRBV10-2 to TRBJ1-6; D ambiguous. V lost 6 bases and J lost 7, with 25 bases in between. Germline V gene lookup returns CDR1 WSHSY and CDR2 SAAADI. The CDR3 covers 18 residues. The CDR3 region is CASSLSREELDPNSPLHF. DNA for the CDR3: TGCGCCAGCAGCCTTTCAAGGGAGGAACTCGACCCAAATTCACCCCTCCACTTT.

DNA for the CDR3: TGTGCCAGCAGCCGTCAGGGTCTGTTAGCTTTCTTT. Translated: CASSRQGLLAFF. The rearrangement links TRBV5-6 to TRBJ1-1; D is perhaps TRBD1 (5 bases). The germline CDR1 and CDR2 sequences are SGHDT and YYEEEE. Deletions cut 4 bases from V and 10 bases from J, with 14 bases between. The CDR3 spans 12 residues.

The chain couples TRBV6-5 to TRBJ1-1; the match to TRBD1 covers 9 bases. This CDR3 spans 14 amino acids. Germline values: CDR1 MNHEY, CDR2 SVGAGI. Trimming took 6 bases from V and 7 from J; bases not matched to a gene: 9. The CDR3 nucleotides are TGTGCCAGCAGATCCGGGACAGGGAGGCTTGAAGCTTTCTTT. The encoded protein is CASRSGTGRLEAFF.

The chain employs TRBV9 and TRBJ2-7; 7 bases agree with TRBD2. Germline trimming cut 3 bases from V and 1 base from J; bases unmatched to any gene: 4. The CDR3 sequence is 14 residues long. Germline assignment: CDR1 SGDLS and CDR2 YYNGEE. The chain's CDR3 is CASSGRDYSYEQYF. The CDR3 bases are TGTGCCAGCAGCGGTCGGGACTATTCCTACGAGCAGTACTTC.

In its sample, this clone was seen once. CDR3 amino acids: CASSLDRGTVGNEQYF. The CDR3 DNA follows: TGTGCCAGCAGCTTAGATAGGGGGACCGTGGGAAACGAGCAGTACTTC. This chain uses TRBV7-9 with TRBJ2-7; weak D call: TRBD1 (6 bases). Trimming left V 1 base short and J 5 bases short, with 18 bases between. The CDR3 sequence is 16 residues long. Germline CDR1 is SEHNR and CDR2 is FQNEAQ (reference sequence).

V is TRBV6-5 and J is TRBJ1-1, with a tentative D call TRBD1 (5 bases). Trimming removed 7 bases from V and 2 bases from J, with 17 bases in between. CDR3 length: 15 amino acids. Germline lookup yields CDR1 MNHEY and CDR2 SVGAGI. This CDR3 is CASTPGLLGNTEAFF. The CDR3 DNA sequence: TGTGCCAGCACCCCGGGACTCCTGGGAAACACTGAAGCTTTCTTT.

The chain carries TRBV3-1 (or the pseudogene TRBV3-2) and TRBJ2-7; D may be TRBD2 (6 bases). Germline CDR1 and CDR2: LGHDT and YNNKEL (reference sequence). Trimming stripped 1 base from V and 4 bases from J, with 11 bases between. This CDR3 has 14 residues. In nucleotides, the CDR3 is TGTGCCAGCAGCCAAGGGGGGACTTTTTACGAGCAGTACTTC. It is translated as CASSQGGTFYEQYF.

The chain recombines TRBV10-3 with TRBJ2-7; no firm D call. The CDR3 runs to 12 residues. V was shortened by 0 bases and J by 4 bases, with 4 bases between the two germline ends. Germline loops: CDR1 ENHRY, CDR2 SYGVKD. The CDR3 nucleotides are TGTGCCATCAGTGAGTCACGGTACGAGCAGTACTTC. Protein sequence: CAISESRYEQYF.

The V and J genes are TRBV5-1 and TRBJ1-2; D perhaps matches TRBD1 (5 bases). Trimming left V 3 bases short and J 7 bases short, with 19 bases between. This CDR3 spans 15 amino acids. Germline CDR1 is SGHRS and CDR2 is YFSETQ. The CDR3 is CASSSPGGGKGGYTF. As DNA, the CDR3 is TGCGCCAGCAGCTCCCCGGGCGGGGGGAAGGGTGGCTACACCTTC.

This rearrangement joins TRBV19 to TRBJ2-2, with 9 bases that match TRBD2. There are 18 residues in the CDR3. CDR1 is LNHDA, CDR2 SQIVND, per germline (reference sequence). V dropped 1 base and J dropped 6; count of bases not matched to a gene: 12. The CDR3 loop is CASSIVALGREGPGELFF. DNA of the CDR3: TGTGCCAGTAGTATAGTCGCCTTGGGGCGGGAGGGCCCCGGGGAGCTGTTTTTT.

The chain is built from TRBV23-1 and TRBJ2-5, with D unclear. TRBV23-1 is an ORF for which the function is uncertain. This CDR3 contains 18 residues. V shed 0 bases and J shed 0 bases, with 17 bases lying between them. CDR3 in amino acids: CASSQSKERLENQETQYF. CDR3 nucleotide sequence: TGCGCCAGCAGTCAATCTAAGGAGCGACTTGAGAACCAAGAGACCCAGTACTTC.

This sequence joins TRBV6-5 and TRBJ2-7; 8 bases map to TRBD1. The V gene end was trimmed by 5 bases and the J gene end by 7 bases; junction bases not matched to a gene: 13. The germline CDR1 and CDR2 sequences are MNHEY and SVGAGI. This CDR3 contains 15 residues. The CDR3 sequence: CASSPQGTGPGEQYF. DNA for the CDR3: TGTGCCAGCAGTCCACAAGGGACAGGTCCGGGGGAGCAGTACTTC.

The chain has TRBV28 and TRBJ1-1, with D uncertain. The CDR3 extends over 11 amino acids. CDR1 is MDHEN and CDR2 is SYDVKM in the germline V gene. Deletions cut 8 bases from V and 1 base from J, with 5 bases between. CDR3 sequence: CASHTNTEAFF. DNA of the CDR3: TGTGCCAGCCACACGAACACTGAAGCTTTCTTT.

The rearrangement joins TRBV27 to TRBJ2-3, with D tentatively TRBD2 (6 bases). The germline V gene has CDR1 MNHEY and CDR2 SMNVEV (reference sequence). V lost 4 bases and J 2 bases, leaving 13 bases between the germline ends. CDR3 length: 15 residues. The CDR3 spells CASSSAGFLTDTQYF. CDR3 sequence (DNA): TGTGCCAGCAGTTCAGCGGGCTTCCTCACAGATACGCAGTATTTT.

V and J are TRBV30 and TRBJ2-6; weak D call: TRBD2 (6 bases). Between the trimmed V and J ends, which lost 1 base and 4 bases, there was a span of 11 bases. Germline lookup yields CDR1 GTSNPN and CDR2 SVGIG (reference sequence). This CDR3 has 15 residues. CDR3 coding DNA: TGTGCCTGGAGTGCCCGGGGGAGAGGGGCCAACGTCCTGACTTTC. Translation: CAWSARGRGANVLTF.

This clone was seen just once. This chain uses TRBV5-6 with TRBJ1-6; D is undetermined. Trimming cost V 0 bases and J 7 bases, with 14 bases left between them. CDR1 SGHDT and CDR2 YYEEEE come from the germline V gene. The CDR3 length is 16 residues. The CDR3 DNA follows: TGTGCCAGCAGCTTGGATCGGCGGGATCCAAATTCACCCCTCCACTTT. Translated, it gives CASSLDRRDPNSPLHF. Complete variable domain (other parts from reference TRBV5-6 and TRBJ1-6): DAGVTQSPTHLIKTRGQQVTLRCSPKSGHDTVSWYQQALGQGPQFIFQYYEEEERQRGNFPDRFSGHQFPNYSSELNVNALLLGDSALYLCASSLDRRDPNSPLHFGNGTRLTVT.

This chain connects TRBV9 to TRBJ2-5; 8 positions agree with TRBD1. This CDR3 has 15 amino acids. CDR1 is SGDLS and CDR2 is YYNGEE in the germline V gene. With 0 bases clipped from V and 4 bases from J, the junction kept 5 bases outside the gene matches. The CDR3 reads CASSVEGRGPETQYF. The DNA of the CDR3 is TGTGCCAGCAGCGTAGAGGGCAGGGGGCCAGAGACCCAGTACTTC.

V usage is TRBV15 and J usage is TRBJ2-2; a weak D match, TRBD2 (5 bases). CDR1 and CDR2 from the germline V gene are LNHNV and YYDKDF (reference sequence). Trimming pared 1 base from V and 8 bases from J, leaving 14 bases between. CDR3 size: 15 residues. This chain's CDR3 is CATSRGGASWGELFF. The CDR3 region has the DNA TGTGCCACCAGCAGAGGGGGAGCTTCTTGGGGGGAGCTGTTTTTT.

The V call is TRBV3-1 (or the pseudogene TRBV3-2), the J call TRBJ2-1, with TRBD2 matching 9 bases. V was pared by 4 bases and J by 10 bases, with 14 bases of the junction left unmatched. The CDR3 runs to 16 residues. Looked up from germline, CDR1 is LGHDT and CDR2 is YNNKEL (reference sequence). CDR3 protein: CASSLLSAGGVREQFF. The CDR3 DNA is TGTGCCAGCAGCCTCCTTTCGGCGGGAGGGGTCCGGGAGCAGTTCTTC.

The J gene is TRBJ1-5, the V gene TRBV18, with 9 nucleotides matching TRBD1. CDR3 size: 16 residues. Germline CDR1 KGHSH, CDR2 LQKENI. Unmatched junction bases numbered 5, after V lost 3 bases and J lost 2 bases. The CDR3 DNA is TGTGCCAGCTCACCGACGACAGGGGGTGGCAATCAGCCCCAGCATTTT. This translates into CASSPTTGGGNQPQHF.

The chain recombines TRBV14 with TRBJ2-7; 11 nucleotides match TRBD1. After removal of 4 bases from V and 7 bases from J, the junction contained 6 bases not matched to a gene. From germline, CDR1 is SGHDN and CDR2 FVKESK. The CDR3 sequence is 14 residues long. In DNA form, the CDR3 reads TGTGCCAGCAGCCCCGGACAGGGGGCGCGGGAGCAGTACTTC. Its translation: CASSPGQGAREQYF.

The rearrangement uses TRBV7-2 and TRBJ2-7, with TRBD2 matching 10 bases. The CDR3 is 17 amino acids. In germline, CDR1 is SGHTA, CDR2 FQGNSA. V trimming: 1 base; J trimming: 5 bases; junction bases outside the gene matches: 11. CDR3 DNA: TGTGCCAGCAGCTTAGGGAGGCTAGCGGGAGTAAACAACGAGCAGTACTTC. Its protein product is CASSLGRLAGVNNEQYF. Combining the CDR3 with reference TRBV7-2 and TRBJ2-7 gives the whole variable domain GAGVSQSPSNKVTEKGKDVELRCDPISGHTALYWYRQSLGQGLEFLIYFQGNSAPDKSGLPSDRFSAERTGGSVSTLTIQRTQQEDSAVYLCASSLGRLAGVNNEQYFGPGTRLTVT.

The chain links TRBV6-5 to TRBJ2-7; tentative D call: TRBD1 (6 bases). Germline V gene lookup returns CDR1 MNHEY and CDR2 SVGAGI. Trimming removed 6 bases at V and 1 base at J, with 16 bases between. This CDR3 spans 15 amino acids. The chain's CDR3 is CASRGNRDGSYEQYF. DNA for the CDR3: TGTGCCAGCAGGGGGAACAGGGACGGGTCCTACGAGCAGTACTTC.